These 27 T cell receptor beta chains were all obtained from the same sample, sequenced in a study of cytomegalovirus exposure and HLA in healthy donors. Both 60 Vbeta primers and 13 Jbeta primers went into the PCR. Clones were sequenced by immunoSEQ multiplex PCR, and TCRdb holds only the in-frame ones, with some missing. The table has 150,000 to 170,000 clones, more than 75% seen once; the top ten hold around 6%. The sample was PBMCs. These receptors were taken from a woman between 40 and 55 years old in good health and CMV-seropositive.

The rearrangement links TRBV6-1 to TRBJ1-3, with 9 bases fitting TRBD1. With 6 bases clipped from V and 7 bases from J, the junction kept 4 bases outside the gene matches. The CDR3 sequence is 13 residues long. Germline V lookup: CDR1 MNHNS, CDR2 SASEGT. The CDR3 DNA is TGTGCCAGCAGACCCGGACAGGGGAACACCATATATTTT. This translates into CASRPGQGNTIYF.

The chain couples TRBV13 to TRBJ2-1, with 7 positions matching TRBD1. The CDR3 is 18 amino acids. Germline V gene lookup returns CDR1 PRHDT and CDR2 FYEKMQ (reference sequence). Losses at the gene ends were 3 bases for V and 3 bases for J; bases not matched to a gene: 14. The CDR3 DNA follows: TGTGCCAGCAGCTTGGGGACCCTCGACAGGGAGTTCTACAATGAGCAGTTCTTC. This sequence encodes CASSLGTLDREFYNEQFF.

This chain's CDR3 is CASSDPARAGELFF. The CDR3 nucleotides read TGTGCCAGCAGCGACCCAGCGCGGGCCGGGGAGCTGTTTTTT. The chain carries TRBV6-6 and TRBJ2-2; D might be TRBD2 (5 bases). The CDR3 is made up of 14 amino acids. V lost 6 bases and J 6 bases, leaving 14 bases between the germline ends. The germline CDR1 and CDR2 sequences are MNHNY and SVGAGI (reference sequence).

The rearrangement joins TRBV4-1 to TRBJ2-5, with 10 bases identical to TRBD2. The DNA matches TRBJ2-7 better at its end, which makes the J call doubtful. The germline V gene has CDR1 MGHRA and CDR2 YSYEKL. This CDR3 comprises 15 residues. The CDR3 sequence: CASSRATSGNYEQYF. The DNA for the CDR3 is TGCGCCAGCAGCCGAGCTACTAGCGGGAACTACGAGCAGTACTTC.

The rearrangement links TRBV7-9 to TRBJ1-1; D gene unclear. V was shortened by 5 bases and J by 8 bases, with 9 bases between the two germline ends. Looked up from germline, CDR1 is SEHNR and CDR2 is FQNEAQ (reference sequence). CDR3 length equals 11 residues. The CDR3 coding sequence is TGTGCCAGCAGCCCGGGTCGAGAAGCTTTCTTT. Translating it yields CASSPGREAFF.

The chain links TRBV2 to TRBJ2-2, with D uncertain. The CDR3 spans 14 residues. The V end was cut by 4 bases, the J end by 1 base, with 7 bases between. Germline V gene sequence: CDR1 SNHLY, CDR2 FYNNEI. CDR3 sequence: CASSGNRNTGELFF. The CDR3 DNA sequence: TGTGCCAGCAGTGGGAACAGGAACACCGGGGAGCTGTTTTTT.

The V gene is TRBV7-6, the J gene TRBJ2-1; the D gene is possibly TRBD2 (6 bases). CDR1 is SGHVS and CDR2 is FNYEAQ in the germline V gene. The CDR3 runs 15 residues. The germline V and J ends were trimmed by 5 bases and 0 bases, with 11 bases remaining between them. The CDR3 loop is CASSQAGGSYNEQFF. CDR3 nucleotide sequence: TGTGCCAGCAGCCAAGCGGGTGGCTCCTACAATGAGCAGTTCTTC.

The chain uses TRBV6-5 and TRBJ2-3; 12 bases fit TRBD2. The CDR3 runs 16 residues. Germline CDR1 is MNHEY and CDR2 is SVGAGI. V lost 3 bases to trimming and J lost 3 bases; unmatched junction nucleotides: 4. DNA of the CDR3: TGTGCCAGCAGTTATCAGACTAGCGGGAGTACAGATACGCAGTATTTT. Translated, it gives CASSYQTSGSTDTQYF.

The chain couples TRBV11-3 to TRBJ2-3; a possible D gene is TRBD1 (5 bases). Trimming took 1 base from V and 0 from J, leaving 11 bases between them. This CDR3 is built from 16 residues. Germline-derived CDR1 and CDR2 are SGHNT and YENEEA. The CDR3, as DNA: TGTGCCAGCAGCTTAGGCCGGACACTTAGCACAGATACGCAGTATTTT. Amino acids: CASSLGRTLSTDTQYF.

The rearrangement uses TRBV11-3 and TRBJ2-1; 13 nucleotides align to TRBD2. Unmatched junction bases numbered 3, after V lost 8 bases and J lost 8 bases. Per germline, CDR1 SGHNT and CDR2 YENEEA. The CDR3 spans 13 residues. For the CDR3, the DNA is TGTGCCAGCCGGACTAGCGGGGGCGATGAGCAGTTCTTC. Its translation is CASRTSGGDEQFF.

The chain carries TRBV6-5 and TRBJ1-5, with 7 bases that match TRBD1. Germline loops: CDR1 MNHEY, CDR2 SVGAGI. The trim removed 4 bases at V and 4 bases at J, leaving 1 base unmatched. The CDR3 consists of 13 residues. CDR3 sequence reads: CASSWDRNQPQHF. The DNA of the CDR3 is TGTGCCAGCAGTTGGGACAGAAATCAGCCCCAGCATTTT.

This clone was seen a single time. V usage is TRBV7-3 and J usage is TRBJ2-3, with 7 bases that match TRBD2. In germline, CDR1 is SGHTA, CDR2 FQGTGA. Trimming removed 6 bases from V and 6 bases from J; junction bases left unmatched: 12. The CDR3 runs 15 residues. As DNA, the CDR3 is TGTGCCAGCAGGTTATGGGAGGCGGGAGCCGATACGCAGTATTTT. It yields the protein CASRLWEAGADTQYF.

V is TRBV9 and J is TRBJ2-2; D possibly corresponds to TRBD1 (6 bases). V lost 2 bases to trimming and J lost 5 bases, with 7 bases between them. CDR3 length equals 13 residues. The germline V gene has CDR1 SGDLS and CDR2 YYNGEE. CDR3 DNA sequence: TGTGCCAGCAGCGTGAGGGGGACCGGGGAGCTGTTTTTT. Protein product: CASSVRGTGELFF. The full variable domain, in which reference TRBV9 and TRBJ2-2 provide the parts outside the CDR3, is DSGVTQTPKHLITATGQRVTLRCSPRSGDLSVYWYQQSLDQGLQFLIQYYNGEERAKGNILERFSAQQFPDLHSELNLSSLELGDSALYFCASSVRGTGELFFGEGSRLTVL.

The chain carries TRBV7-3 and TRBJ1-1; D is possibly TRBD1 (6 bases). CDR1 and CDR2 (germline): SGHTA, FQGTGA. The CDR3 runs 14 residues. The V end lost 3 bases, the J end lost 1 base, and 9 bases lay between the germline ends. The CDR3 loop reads CASSLGGANTEAFF. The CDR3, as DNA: TGTGCCAGCAGCTTGGGGGGGGCGAACACTGAAGCTTTCTTT.

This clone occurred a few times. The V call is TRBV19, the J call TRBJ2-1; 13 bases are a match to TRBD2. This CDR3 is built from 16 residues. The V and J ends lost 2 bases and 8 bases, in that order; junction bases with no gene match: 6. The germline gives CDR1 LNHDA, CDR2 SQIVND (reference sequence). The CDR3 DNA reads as TGTGCCAGTAGTATATGGACTAGCGGGAGAGAATATGAGCAGTTCTTC. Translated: CASSIWTSGREYEQFF.

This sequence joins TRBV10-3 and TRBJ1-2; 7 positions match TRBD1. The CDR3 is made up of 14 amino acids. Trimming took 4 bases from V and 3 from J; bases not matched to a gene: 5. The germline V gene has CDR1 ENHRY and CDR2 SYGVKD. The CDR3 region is CAISATGLDYGYTF. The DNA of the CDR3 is TGTGCCATCAGTGCGACAGGGCTAGACTATGGCTACACCTTC.

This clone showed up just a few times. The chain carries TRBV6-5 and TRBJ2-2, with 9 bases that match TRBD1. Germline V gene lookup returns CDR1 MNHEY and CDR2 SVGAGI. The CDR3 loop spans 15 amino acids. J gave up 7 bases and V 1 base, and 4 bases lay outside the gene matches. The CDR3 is CASSYLGTGFGELFF. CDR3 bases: TGTGCCAGCAGTTACTTGGGGACAGGGTTCGGGGAGCTGTTTTTT.

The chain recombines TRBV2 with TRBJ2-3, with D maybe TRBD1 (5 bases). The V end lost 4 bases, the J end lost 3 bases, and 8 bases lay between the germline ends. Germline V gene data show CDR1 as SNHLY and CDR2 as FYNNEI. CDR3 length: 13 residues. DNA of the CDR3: TGTGCCAGCAGTGTGAGACAGACAGATACGCAGTATTTT. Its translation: CASSVRQTDTQYF.

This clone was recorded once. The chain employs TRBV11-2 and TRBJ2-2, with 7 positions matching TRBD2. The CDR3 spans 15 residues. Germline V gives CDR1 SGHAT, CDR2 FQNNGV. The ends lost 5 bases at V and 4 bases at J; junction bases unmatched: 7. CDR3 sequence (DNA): TGTGCCAGCAGCCCACCAGGGAGGGGCACCGGGGAGCTGTTTTTT. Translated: CASSPPGRGTGELFF. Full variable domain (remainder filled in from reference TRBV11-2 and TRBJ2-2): EAGVAQSPRYKIIEKRQSVAFWCNPISGHATLYWYQQILGQGPKLLIQFQNNGVVDDSQLPKDRFSAERLKGVDSTLKIQPAKLEDSAVYLCASSPPGRGTGELFFGEGSRLTVL.

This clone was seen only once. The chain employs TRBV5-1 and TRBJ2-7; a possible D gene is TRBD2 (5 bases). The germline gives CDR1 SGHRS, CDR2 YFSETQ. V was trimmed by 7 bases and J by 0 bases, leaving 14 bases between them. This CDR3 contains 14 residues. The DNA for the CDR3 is TGCGCCAGCCAGGACTCTATCAGCTCCTACGAGCAGTACTTC. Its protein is CASQDSISSYEQYF.

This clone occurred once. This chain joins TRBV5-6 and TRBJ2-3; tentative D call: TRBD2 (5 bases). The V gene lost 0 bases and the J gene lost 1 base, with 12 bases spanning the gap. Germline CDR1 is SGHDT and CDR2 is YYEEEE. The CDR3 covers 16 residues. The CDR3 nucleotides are TGTGCCAGCAGCTTGGCTCTAGCAGGAGGCACAGATACGCAGTATTTT. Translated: CASSLALAGGTDTQYF.

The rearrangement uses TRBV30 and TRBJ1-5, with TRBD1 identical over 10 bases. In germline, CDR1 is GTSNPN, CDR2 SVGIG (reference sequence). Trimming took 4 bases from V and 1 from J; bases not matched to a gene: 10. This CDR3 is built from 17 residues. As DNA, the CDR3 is TGTGCCTGGAATCCGGGACAGGGGAGTATGAGCAATCAGCCCCAGCATTTT. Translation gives CAWNPGQGSMSNQPQHF.

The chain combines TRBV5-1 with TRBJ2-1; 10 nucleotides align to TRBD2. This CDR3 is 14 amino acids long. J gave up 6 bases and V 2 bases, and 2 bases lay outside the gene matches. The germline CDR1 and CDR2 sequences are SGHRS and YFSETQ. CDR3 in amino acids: CASSLLAGFNEQFF. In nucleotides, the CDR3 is TGCGCCAGCAGCTTACTAGCGGGATTCAATGAGCAGTTCTTC.

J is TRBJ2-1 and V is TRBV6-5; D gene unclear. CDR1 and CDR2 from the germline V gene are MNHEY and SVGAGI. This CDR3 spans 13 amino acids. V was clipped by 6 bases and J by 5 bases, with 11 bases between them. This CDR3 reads CASRPDTHNEQFF. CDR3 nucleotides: TGTGCCAGCAGACCTGACACCCACAATGAGCAGTTCTTC.

The CDR3 is CASSSSGSHEQFF. The CDR3, as DNA: TGTGCCAGCAGCTCTAGCGGGAGCCATGAGCAGTTCTTC. The chain links TRBV7-9 to TRBJ2-1; 10 bases agree with TRBD2. The trim removed 4 bases at V and 8 bases at J, leaving 2 bases unmatched. The CDR3 has 13 amino acids. CDR1 is SEHNR and CDR2 is FQNEAQ in the germline V gene (reference sequence).

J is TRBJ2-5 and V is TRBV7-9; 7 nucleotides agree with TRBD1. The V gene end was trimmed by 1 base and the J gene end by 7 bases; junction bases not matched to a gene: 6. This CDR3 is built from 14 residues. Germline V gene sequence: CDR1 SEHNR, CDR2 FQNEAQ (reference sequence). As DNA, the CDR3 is TGTGCCAGCAGCTTAGGACAGGGTCTGGGGACCCAGTACTTC. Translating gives CASSLGQGLGTQYF.

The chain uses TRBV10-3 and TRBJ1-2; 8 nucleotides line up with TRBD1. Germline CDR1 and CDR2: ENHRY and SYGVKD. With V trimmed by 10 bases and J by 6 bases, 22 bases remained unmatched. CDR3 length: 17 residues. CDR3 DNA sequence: TGTGCCACAGGGGGGGTGGGACAGGCCTTCAACCGTAATGGCTACACCTTC. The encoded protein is CATGGVGQAFNRNGYTF.